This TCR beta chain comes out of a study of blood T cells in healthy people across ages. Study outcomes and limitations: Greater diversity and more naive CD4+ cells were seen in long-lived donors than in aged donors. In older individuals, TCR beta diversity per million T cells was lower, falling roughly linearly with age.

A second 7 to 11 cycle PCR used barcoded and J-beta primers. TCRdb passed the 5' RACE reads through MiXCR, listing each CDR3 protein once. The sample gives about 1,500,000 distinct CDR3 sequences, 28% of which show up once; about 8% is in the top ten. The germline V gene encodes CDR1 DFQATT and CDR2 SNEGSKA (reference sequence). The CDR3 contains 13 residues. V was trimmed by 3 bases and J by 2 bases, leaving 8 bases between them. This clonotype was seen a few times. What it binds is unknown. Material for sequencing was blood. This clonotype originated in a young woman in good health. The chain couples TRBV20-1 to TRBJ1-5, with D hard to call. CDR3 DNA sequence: TGCAGTGCTAGTGCCGCGGGCAATCAGCCCCAGCATTTT. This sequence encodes CSASAAGNQPQHF.